This TCR beta chain was identified during a study of blood T cell repertoires in COVID-19. As for the study in general: Samples representing acute and convalescent COVID-19 were sourced from the United States, Italy and Spain. PBMCs, B-cell-depleted T cells, or T cells were the source of the cDNA or gDNA that made up the material.

Trimming shortened V by 4 bases and J by 6 bases, and 12 bases separated the two germline ends. The CDR3 is 13 residues long. CDR1 and CDR2 (germline): SGHRS, YFSETQ. Original analysis: Cell counts per sample came from amplifying reference gene primers. Produced via immunoSEQ multiplex PCR; TCRdb's table is partial and in-frame only. D and trimming come from the DNA, and the V and J calls and clone size come from that table. The repertoire has around 700,000 clones, about 87% of them found once; the top ten carry about 0.26%. This sequence originates from a young woman with acute or convalescent COVID-19. The chain combines TRBV5-1 with TRBJ2-3; D is perhaps TRBD2 (5 bases). Sequencing was carried out using peripheral blood. CDR3 coding DNA: TGCGCCAGCAGCCGATCAATAGCGGATACGCAGTATTTT. It encodes CASSRSIADTQYF.